Below, 15 T cell receptor beta chains from the same sample are listed, as sequenced in a study of blood T cell repertoires in COVID-19. The method was immunoSEQ multiplex PCR; TCRdb's version includes in-frame clones alone and lacks a portion of them. This sample has 200,000 to 300,000 clones, with less than 90% found just once. Input material: peripheral blood. The receptor set was obtained from a man in his 60s with acute or convalescent COVID-19.

This clone has just one count. This chain joins TRBV7-2 and TRBJ2-5, with TRBD2 matching over 15 bases. The germline gives CDR1 SGHTA, CDR2 FQGNSA. Trimming at V came to 5 bases and at J to 5 bases, leaving 3 bases not matched to a gene. The CDR3 extends over 15 amino acids. The CDR3 reads CASSQGLAGGETQYF. The CDR3 DNA reads TGTGCCAGCAGCCAAGGACTAGCGGGAGGGGAGACCCAGTACTTC. Using reference TRBV7-2 and TRBJ2-5 for the parts outside the CDR3, the full variable domain is GAGVSQSPSNKVTEKGKDVELRCDPISGHTALYWYRQSLGQGLEFLIYFQGNSAPDKSGLPSDRFSAERTGGSVSTLTIQRTQQEDSAVYLCASSQGLAGGETQYFGPGTRLLVL.

This clone has just one count. The chain is built from TRBV11-2 and TRBJ2-3, with D perhaps matching TRBD2 (7 bases). Deletions cut 5 bases from V and 0 bases from J, with 15 bases between. CDR3 length: 16 amino acids. Germline V CDR1 and CDR2: SGHAT, FQNNGV. The CDR3 reads CASSPGAGASTDTQYF. CDR3 sequence (DNA): TGTGCCAGCAGCCCGGGCGCGGGGGCTAGCACAGATACGCAGTATTTT.

This chain uses TRBV15 with TRBJ1-6; no definite D call. The CDR3 contains 13 residues. Germline CDR1 is LNHNV and CDR2 is YYDKDF (reference sequence). Trimming stripped 4 bases from V and 11 bases from J, with 12 bases between. The CDR3 sequence: CATSKIPGAPLHF. The CDR3 DNA is TGTGCCACCAGCAAGATCCCGGGAGCACCCCTCCACTTT.

The rearrangement joins TRBV4-3 to TRBJ2-1; 9 positions agree with TRBD2. CDR1 LGHNA and CDR2 YSLEER come from the germline V gene. J was trimmed by 6 bases and V by 1 base; bases with no gene match: 4. The CDR3 has 15 amino acids. CDR3 sequence (DNA): TGCGCCAGCAGCCAAGGAGCGGGAGGTTTCAATGAGCAGTTCTTC. Its protein is CASSQGAGGFNEQFF.

The genes are TRBV4-1 and TRBJ1-1; TRBD1 aligns across 8 bases. The germline gives CDR1 MGHRA, CDR2 YSYEKL. The CDR3 totals 13 residues. J lost 8 bases, V lost 3 bases, and 5 bases had no gene match. The CDR3: CASSQSTGDEAFF. The CDR3 region has the DNA TGCGCCAGCAGCCAGTCGACAGGGGACGAAGCTTTCTTT.

The rearrangement links TRBV7-6 to TRBJ2-7, with TRBD2 as a possible D gene (6 bases). Germline CDR1 reads SGHVS; CDR2 reads FNYEAQ. V was pared by 1 base and J by 0 bases, with 13 bases between. This CDR3 spans 16 amino acids. The CDR3 loop is CASSLGTDYSSYEQYF. CDR3 nucleotide sequence: TGTGCCAGCAGCTTAGGGACGGACTACTCCTCCTACGAGCAGTACTTC.

The chain employs TRBV6-5 and TRBJ2-1; 7 nucleotides align to TRBD2. The CDR3 is 12 residues long. The V and J ends lost 6 bases and 6 bases, in that order; junction bases with no gene match: 2. Germline V gives CDR1 MNHEY, CDR2 SVGAGI. The CDR3 reads CASSRLANEQFF. In DNA form, the CDR3 reads TGTGCCAGCAGCCGACTAGCCAATGAGCAGTTCTTC.

This chain joins TRBV19 and TRBJ2-7; maybe TRBD1 (6 bases). Germline CDR1 is LNHDA and CDR2 is SQIVND (reference sequence). The ends were cut back, 3 bases at V and 3 bases at J, with 12 bases in the middle. CDR3 length: 14 residues. The DNA for the CDR3 is TGTGCCAGTAGTATTACAGGGAAAAGCTACGAGCAGTACTTC. Protein: CASSITGKSYEQYF.

CDR3 protein: CASSRGLRDSNQPQHF. The CDR3 DNA reads as TGTGCCAGCAGCCGCGGTCTCAGGGATAGCAATCAGCCCCAGCATTTT. The chain uses TRBV7-6 and TRBJ1-5; D possibly corresponds to TRBD1 (5 bases). Germline CDR1 SGHVS, CDR2 FNYEAQ. The germline V and J ends were trimmed by 5 bases and 0 bases, with 14 bases remaining between them. The length of the CDR3 is 16 residues. The full variable domain, its missing parts supplied by reference TRBV7-6 and TRBJ1-5, is GAGVSQSPRYKVTKRGQDVALRCDPISGHVSLYWYRQALGQGPEFLTYFNYEAQQDKSGLPNDRFSAERPEGSISTLTIQRTEQRDSAMYRCASSRGLRDSNQPQHFGDGTRLSIL.

The rearrangement joins TRBV6-5 to TRBJ2-7; possible D gene TRBD2, 6 bases. The CDR3 consists of 13 residues. Per the germline V gene, CDR1 is MNHEY and CDR2 is SVGAGI. Trimming removed 0 bases at V and 7 bases at J, with 10 bases between. CDR3 bases: TGTGCCAGCAGTTACTCCCGTCGGGAGGAGCAGTACTTC. Residues: CASSYSRREEQYF.

The genes are TRBV7-2 and TRBJ2-7; 8 bases match TRBD2. This CDR3 is built from 15 residues. V gave up 7 bases and J gave up 5 bases; unmatched junction bases: 13. The germline CDR1 and CDR2 sequences are SGHTA and FQGNSA. The CDR3 nucleotides read TGTGCCAGCATCAATGGAGGACTAGCTTCGCACGAGCAGTACTTC. Translating it yields CASINGGLASHEQYF.

V is TRBV28 and J is TRBJ2-7; the D gene is possibly TRBD2 (5 bases). The CDR3 contains 13 residues. The V gene's germline CDR1 is MDHEN and CDR2 SYDVKM. V was clipped by 5 bases and J by 3 bases, with 11 bases between them. The CDR3 region is CASSAPEGYEQYF. As DNA, the CDR3 is TGTGCCAGCAGTGCCCCCGAGGGCTACGAGCAGTACTTC.

This clone was detected a few times. The chain joins TRBV5-6 to TRBJ2-5, with unresolved D. The V and J ends lost 0 bases and 5 bases respectively, with 8 bases between them. This CDR3 comprises 13 residues. Looked up from germline, CDR1 is SGHDT and CDR2 is YYEEEE. CDR3 DNA sequence: TGTGCCAGCAGCTTGGGAATGGGCGAGACCCAGTACTTC. Protein product: CASSLGMGETQYF.

The gene calls are TRBV5-6 and TRBJ2-3; no clear D. V lost 0 bases and J lost 4, with 3 bases in between. The CDR3 consists of 12 residues. Per germline, CDR1 SGHDT and CDR2 YYEEEE. The CDR3 loop is CASSLAADTQYF. The CDR3 DNA reads as TGTGCCAGCAGCTTGGCGGCAGATACGCAGTATTTT.

The chain links TRBV6-6 to TRBJ1-3, with TRBD1 matching 9 bases. Germline lookup yields CDR1 MNHNY and CDR2 SVGAGI (reference sequence). Trimming took 2 bases from V and 4 from J; bases not matched to a gene: 6. The CDR3 covers 16 residues. The CDR3 loop is CASSYDRGSSGNTIYF. The CDR3 coding sequence is TGTGCCAGCAGTTACGACAGGGGGTCATCCGGAAACACCATATATTTT.